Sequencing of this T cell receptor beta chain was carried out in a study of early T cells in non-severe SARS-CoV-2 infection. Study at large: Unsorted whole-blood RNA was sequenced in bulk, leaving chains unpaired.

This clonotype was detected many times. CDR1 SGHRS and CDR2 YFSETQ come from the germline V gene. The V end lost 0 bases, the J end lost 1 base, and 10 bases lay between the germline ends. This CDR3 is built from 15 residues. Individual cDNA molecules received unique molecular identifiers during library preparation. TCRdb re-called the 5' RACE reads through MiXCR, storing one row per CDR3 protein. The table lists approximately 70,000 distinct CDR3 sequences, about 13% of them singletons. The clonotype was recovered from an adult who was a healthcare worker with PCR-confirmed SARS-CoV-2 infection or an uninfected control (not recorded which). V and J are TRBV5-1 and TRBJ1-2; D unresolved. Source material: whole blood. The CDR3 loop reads CASSLGPPINYGYTF. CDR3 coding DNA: TGCGCCAGCAGCTTGGGGCCACCAATTAACTATGGCTACACCTTC.